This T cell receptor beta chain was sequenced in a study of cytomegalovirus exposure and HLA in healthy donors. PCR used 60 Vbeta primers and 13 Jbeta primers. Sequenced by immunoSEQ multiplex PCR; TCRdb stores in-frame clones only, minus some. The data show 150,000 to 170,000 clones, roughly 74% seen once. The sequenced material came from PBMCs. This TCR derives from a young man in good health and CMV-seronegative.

The CDR3 DNA follows: TGTGCCAGCAGCGTTCGAACAGGGGGTCTCGATAATTCACCCCTCCACTTT. Amino acid sequence: CASSVRTGGLDNSPLHF. The chain combines TRBV9 with TRBJ1-6; 8 nucleotides align to TRBD1. After removal of 2 bases from V and 5 bases from J, the junction contained 9 bases not matched to a gene. The CDR3 is made up of 17 amino acids. From germline, CDR1 is SGDLS and CDR2 YYNGEE.